This T cell receptor beta chain was documented in a study of cytomegalovirus exposure and HLA in healthy donors. Study-wide findings and caveats: The productive fraction for most TCR beta V segments was about 87% or about 30% in an earlier analysis. Clonal expansion was found to be greater in HLA-associated TCR beta chains than in equally common others in a later analysis.

Both 60 Vbeta primers and 13 Jbeta primers went into the PCR. Assay used: immunoSEQ multiplex PCR; TCRdb lists only in-frame clones, some missing. The sample lists fewer than 150,000 clones, roughly 77% seen once, with 2% to 2.5% in the top ten. A word on this clone: The antigen is not known.

The CDR3 runs 16 residues. After removal of 3 bases from V and 7 bases from J, the junction contained 11 bases not matched to a gene. CDR1 is LGHNA and CDR2 is YNFKEQ in the germline V gene. This TCR was sampled from a man in his thirties or forties in good health and CMV-seronegative. The rearrangement uses TRBV4-2 and TRBJ2-2, with 7 bases lining up with TRBD1. Material for sequencing was PBMCs. The CDR3 nucleotides read TGTGCCAGCAGCCAGGAGGCCGGGACAGTCGGCGGGGAGCTGTTTTTT. Translation gives CASSQEAGTVGGELFF.